Described below is a single T cell receptor (beta chain) sequence and its context. Reverse transcription used roughly 0.45 to 1 ug RNA and random hexamers. TCRdb itself ran the immunoSEQ multiplex PCR reads through MiXCR, one entry per CDR3 protein. The sample carries more than 65,000 distinct CDR3 sequences, approximately 95% recorded once. These data come from a study of CD8 T cells in Susac syndrome. Germline V gene data show CDR1 as LGHDT and CDR2 as YNNKEL (reference sequence). CDR3 size: 14 residues. Trimming shortened V by 2 bases and J by 2 bases, and 10 bases separated the two germline ends. The sample comprised CD8+ T cells from PBMCs. The J gene is TRBJ2-7, the V gene TRBV3-1; D may correspond to TRBD1 or TRBD2 (5 bases each). The sequence was collected from a human donor in good health. The CDR3 DNA follows: TGTGCCAGCAGCCAACAGGGAGACCCCTACGAGCAGTACTTC. This gives the protein CASSQQGDPYEQYF.